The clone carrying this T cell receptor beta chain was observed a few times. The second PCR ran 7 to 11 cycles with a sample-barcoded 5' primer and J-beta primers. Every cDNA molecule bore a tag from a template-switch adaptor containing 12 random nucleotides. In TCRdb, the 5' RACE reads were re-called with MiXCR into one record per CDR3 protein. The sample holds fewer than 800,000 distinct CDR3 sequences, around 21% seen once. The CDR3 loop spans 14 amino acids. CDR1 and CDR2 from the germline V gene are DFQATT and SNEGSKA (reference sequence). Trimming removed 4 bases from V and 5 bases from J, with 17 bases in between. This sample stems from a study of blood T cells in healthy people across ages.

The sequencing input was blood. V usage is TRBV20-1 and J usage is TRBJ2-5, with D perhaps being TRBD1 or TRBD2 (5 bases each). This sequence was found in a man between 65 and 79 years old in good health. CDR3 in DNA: TGCAGTGCTACCTCGAGACTGGGGGTCGAGACCCAGTACTTC. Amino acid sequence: CSATSRLGVETQYF.